Listed below are T cell receptor beta chains from one sample, sequenced in a study of blood T cells in healthy people across ages. Each CDR3 protein gets one entry after TCRdb re-called the 5' RACE reads with MiXCR. The table lists about 1.4 million distinct CDR3 sequences, approximately 63% of them singletons. Sample: blood. The receptor source for this set is a man between 18 and 35 years old in good health. CDR3s include the opening cysteine and the closing phenylalanine or tryptophan. The order of the fields is clone size, J gene, V gene, D gene, CDR3 DNA, CDR3 protein. D genes are given only for firm matches. The size entry is marked missing in some rows and otherwise reads once, few, many or a size class.

.,TRBJ2-1,TRBV3-1,TRBD2,TGTGCCAGCAGCCCGCCTCAGATAGCGGGACCGTACAATGAGCAGTTCTTC,CASSPPQIAGPYNEQFF
.,TRBJ1-4,TRBV20-1,.,TGCAGTGCTAGATCTGCCTTCGGGGATGAAAAACTGTTTTTT,CSARSAFGDEKLFF
.,TRBJ2-1,TRBV7-2,TRBD2,TGTGCCAGCAGCTTAGGAAGCGGGGGGACCCAAGAGACCCAGTTCTTC,CASSLGSGGTQETQFF
.,TRBJ1-1,TRBV5-5,.,TGTGCCAGCAGCTCATGGGACGGCAACACTGAAGCTTTCTTT,CASSSWDGNTEAFF
.,TRBJ2-3,TRBV20-1,TRBD2,TGCAGTGCATGGCGGGAGACAGATACGCAGTATTTT,CSAWRETDTQYF
.,TRBJ1-5,TRBV6-1,.,TGTGCCAGCAGTGAAGCGGGCAATCAGCCCCAGCATTTT,CASSEAGNQPQHF
.,TRBJ2-7,TRBV4-1,TRBD1,TGCGCCAGCAGCCACGGGGACAGTCGATCCTACGAGCAGTACTTC,CASSHGDSRSYEQYF
once,TRBJ2-2,TRBV28,.,TGTGCCAGCAGTTTCGGGGTTTTTAACACCGGGGAGCTGTTTTTT,CASSFGVFNTGELFF
.,TRBJ2-5,TRBV10-2,.,TGCGCCAGCAGTGTCGGGGCATCCCGGAGGGAGACCCAGTACTTC,CASSVGASRRETQYF
.,TRBJ2-1,TRBV4-2,TRBD2,TGTGCCAGCAGCCAGTCGGGACTAGCGGATAATGAGCAGTTCTTC,CASSQSGLADNEQFF
.,TRBJ2-7,TRBV5-1,.,TGCGCCAGCAGCTTGGAGTCGTACAGGTCCTACGAGCAGTACTTC,CASSLESYRSYEQYF
few,TRBJ2-7,TRBV5-1,TRBD1,TGCGCCAGCAGCATTGGGACAGGCTCCTACGAGCAGTACTTC,CASSIGTGSYEQYF
few,TRBJ2-1,TRBV18,TRBD2,TGTGCCAGCGCCCCCAGGACTAGCGGTGTTCGGGATGAGCAGTTCTTC,CASAPRTSGVRDEQFF
few,TRBJ2-7,TRBV29-1,.,TGCAGCGTCCTGGACGGCCGGGCCTCCTACGAGCAGTACTTC,CSVLDGRASYEQYF
.,TRBJ2-3,TRBV20-1,TRBD2,TGCAGTGCTAGAGAGAGGACTAGCGGCACAGATACGCAGTATTTT,CSARERTSGTDTQYF
.,TRBJ2-3,TRBV29-1,TRBD2,TGCAGCGTTGATGCGGGGGGGTATTCAGATACGCAGTATTTT,CSVDAGGYSDTQYF
.,TRBJ1-1,TRBV4-1,.,TGCGCCAGCAGCCAAGGTCCGGGGGACACTGAAGCTTTCTTT,CASSQGPGDTEAFF
.,TRBJ2-7,TRBV4-1,TRBD2,TGCGCCAGCAGCCCCGCTAGCGGGTCCCACGAGCAGTACTTC,CASSPASGSHEQYF
.,TRBJ1-6,TRBV2,.,TGTGCCAGCAGTGAATTGGGTACGCGTTCACCCCTCCACTTT,CASSELGTRSPLHF
.,TRBJ2-2,TRBV10-3,.,TGTGCCATCAGTGAGGCAACCGGGGAGCTGTTTTTT,CAISEATGELFF
once,TRBJ1-4,TRBV6-2/TRBV6-3,.,TGTGCCAGCAGCCCCCGGACGTCGGGACTGTTTTTT,CASSPRTSGLFF
few,TRBJ1-1,TRBV4-1,.,TGCGCCAGCAGCCATGCCGGGGGAGGGAACACTGAAGCTTTCTTT,CASSHAGGGNTEAFF
few,TRBJ2-1,TRBV29-1,.,TGCAGCGTTGACAAACGGGACAATGAGCAGTTCTTC,CSVDKRDNEQFF
once,TRBJ2-7,TRBV10-3,TRBD2,TGTGCCATCACGCTTTCCGGGACTAGCGGGAGAAGGACGGTGGGGAGGGGGCCCAATGAGCAGTACTTC,CAITLSGTSGRRTVGRGPNEQYF
.,TRBJ1-2,TRBV4-1,.,TGCGCCAGCAGCCAAGGAAGGAGGTTTTTCTATGGCTACACCTTC,CASSQGRRFFYGYTF
.,TRBJ1-5,TRBV5-6,TRBD1,TGTGCCAGCAGCTCGACCCGGGACAGACCAAATCAGCCCCAGCATTTT,CASSSTRDRPNQPQHF
.,TRBJ2-5,TRBV20-1,TRBD2,TGCAGTGCTAAGCGGGGGGGCCGGGAGACCCAGTACTTC,CSAKRGGRETQYF
many,TRBJ2-7,TRBV6-2/TRBV6-3,.,TGTGCCAGCAGTTACCCCAGTTACGAGCAGTACTTC,CASSYPSYEQYF
.,TRBJ2-3,TRBV7-9,.,TGTGCCAGCACCCAGGGGGGTTTGACAGATACGCAGTATTTT,CASTQGGLTDTQYF
few,TRBJ2-7,TRBV12-3/TRBV12-4,.,TGTGCCAGCAGTTTTACGGGGGAGAACGAGCAGTACTTC,CASSFTGENEQYF
.,TRBJ2-1,TRBV29-1,TRBD2,TGCAGCGTTGTGCGGGGGGATATCTACAATGAGCAGTTCTTC,CSVVRGDIYNEQFF
.,TRBJ2-1,TRBV4-3,.,TGCGCCAGCAACCAAGAGAAGAGTTCCTACAATGAGCAGTTCTTC,CASNQEKSSYNEQFF
.,TRBJ1-5,TRBV6-2/TRBV6-3,TRBD1,TGTGCCAGCAGACCAGGACAGGGCCTCGGCAATCAGCCCCAGCATTTT,CASRPGQGLGNQPQHF
.,TRBJ2-4,TRBV7-2,.,TGTGCCAGCAGCTTAGCAGGGGCGTTAAACATTCAGTACTTC,CASSLAGALNIQYF
.,TRBJ2-3,TRBV12-3/TRBV12-4,TRBD1,TGTGCCAGCAGTCTGACAGGGATAAGAGCAGATACGCAGTATTTT,CASSLTGIRADTQYF
.,TRBJ2-3,TRBV10-1,TRBD1,TGCGCCAGTGGGACAGGGGGAGTAGTTTCGTATTTT,CASGTGGVVSYF
.,TRBJ2-1,TRBV27,.,TGTGCCAGCAGCCTCGGGACCCCAGTACATGAGCAGTTCTTC,CASSLGTPVHEQFF
.,TRBJ2-4,TRBV2,TRBD1,TGTGCCAGCAGCGATGGGACAGGGAAGCAGTACTTC,CASSDGTGKQYF